This T cell receptor (beta chain) originates from a study of PD-L1 blockade in urothelial cancer. Time point indicated: peripheral blood 6 weeks after treatment start. Locally advanced or metastatic urothelial carcinoma was present in patients. Profiled with immunoSEQ multiplex PCR; TCRdb holds only in-frame clones, not every one. The sample carries around 30,000 clones, around 84% recorded once. There are 16 residues in the CDR3. Looked up from germline, CDR1 is SGHTA and CDR2 is FQGTGA. After removal of 4 bases from V and 4 bases from J, the junction contained 7 bases not matched to a gene. The receptor was derived from a man aged 70-80 years with urothelial cancer. Sequenced here: PBMCs, sampled around atezolizumab (anti-PD-L1) treatment. The rearrangement joins TRBV7-3 to TRBJ2-2, with 9 bases identical to TRBD2. CDR3 bases: TGTGCCAGCAGCTCACGTAGCGGGGGCAGCACCGGGGAGCTGTTTTTT. As protein: CASSSRSGGSTGELFF.